This TCR beta chain was obtained from a study of blood T cells in healthy people across ages. Overall study findings and caveats: Unknown donor CMV status possibly confounded expanded clonotype changes. The study found more naive CD4+ cells and higher diversity in long-lived than aged donors.

The sample holds one count of this clonotype. The antigen remains unidentified. J was trimmed by 7 bases and V by 5 bases; bases with no gene match: 9. The CDR3 covers 15 residues. Germline values: CDR1 SEHNR, CDR2 FQNEAQ (reference sequence). Through a sample-barcoded 5' primer and a J-beta primer mix, a second PCR was run for roughly 6 to 11 cycles. TCRdb reprocessed the 5' RACE reads with MiXCR, giving one entry per CDR3 protein. The data hold 800,000 to 950,000 distinct CDR3 sequences, with about 28% observed a single time. The data also belong to a second study, concerning T cells of mothers and their children. That study adds: The study recruited a few healthy Caucasian mothers and their six children as donors.

V and J are TRBV7-9 and TRBJ2-1; 9 bases are shared with TRBD2. The clonotype originates from a woman aged 40 to 50 in good health. The sample comprised blood. CDR3 in DNA: TGTGCCAGCAGCGCATTAGCGGGGGAGAGAAATGAGCAGTTCTTC. Protein product: CASSALAGERNEQFF. The complete variable domain, with remaining parts taken from reference TRBV7-9 and TRBJ2-1, reads DTGVSQNPRHKITKRGQNVTFRCDPISEHNRLYWYRQTLGQGPEFLTYFQNEAQLEKSRLLSDRFSAERPKGSFSTLEIQRTEQGDSAMYLCASSALAGERNEQFFGPGTRLTVL.